The present T cell receptor beta chain was sequenced within a study of response to subunit inactivated influenza vaccine (dated by TCRdb to 2017 to 2018). A note on the overall study: Deep quantitative profiling of the T cell receptor repertoire was used in the study to follow responses to a trivalent subunit inactivated influenza vaccine.

CDR1 and CDR2 (ENHRY, SYGVKD) derive from the germline V gene. V and J are trimmed by 6 bases and 2 bases, and the gene matches miss 12 bases of the junction. Measured from the cysteine to the phenylalanine, the CDR3 is 17 residues long. This entry keeps only the CDR3 DNA: 51 bases, framed from base 1. Turning to this clonotype: Its antigen is currently not known. No base quality information exists; no much larger clone differs at one position.

To prepare the library, RT-PCR was applied. The sequencer was an Illumina HiSeq 2500. The public reads were run again by TCRdb, first through fastp at Q25 and then through MiXCR, and only productive beta chains were kept. Each entry is one CDR3 protein sequence, shown with its most common DNA and genes. Here the sample has 650,000 or so distinct CDR3 sequences; approximately 14% occur a single time. Jointly, the top ten make up around 7.6% of the sample. Overall study outcomes, separate from this receptor: According to the authors, only a limited number of new T cells may be recruited by each seasonal influenza vaccination.

This receptor was taken from a man aged 50-60 years who received an inactivated influenza vaccine. Donor details come from another sample of the same person, matched by shared clones. Sequences were derived from PBMCs from blood, sampled 14 to 15 days before vaccination. The chain employs TRBV10-3 and TRBJ2-1; a stretch of 8 junction bases matches TRBD2. The DNA sequence is as follows: TGTGCCATCAGAGGAGGGTCGGGGGGGAAACCCTACAATGAGCAGTTCTTC. The translation is CAIRGGSGGKPYNEQFF.